The sequence of this TCR beta chain was determined in a study of human T cells and chemical hapten exposure. This clonotype was observed at least ten times. Time point: pre-sensitization, week 0. The sample's treatment: therapeutic diphenylcyclopropenone sensitization with weekly scalp DPC. CDR1 and CDR2 from the germline V gene are LGHNA and YSLEER. The CDR3 is made up of 16 amino acids. V lost 4 bases to trimming and J lost 7 bases, with 19 bases between them. TCRdb used MiXCR to reprocess the RACE reads, holding one entry per CDR3 protein. This table holds about 300,000 distinct CDR3 sequences, about 5% found once.

The TCR originated in a young woman with alopecia areata. Some clones in this sample may be carry-over from other donors' samples. Sequencing used whole blood, obtained in connection with sensitization to the hapten diphenylcyclopropenone (DPC). The chain has TRBV4-3 and TRBJ1-4; D is perhaps TRBD1 (5 bases). CDR3 bases: TGCGCCAGCAGCCTGACGTGGGGGGATGGGGGTGAAAAACTGTTTTTT. Amino acids: CASSLTWGDGGEKLFF.